Presented here are 2 T cell receptor beta chains from one specimen sequenced in a study of blood T cell repertoires in COVID-19. Profiled with immunoSEQ multiplex PCR; TCRdb holds only in-frame clones, not every one. Here the sample spans about 120,000 clones, about nine tenths being singletons. Input material: peripheral blood. All receptors derive from a woman aged 70 to 79 with acute or convalescent COVID-19.

The chain joins TRBV6-5 to TRBJ1-6; D remains ambiguous. V gave up 9 bases and J gave up 9 bases, with 12 bases separating them. The CDR3 spans 12 residues. Germline V lookup: CDR1 MNHEY, CDR2 SVGAGI. CDR3 region: CASARESSPLHF. CDR3 nucleotides: TGTGCCAGTGCTCGGGAGAGTTCACCCCTCCACTTT.

This chain joins TRBV7-9 and TRBJ1-1; D is unresolved. Germline values: CDR1 SEHNR, CDR2 FQNEAQ (reference sequence). The CDR3 is made up of 13 amino acids. The V end was cut by 1 base, the J end by 8 bases, with 11 bases between. CDR3 sequence reads: CASSLVVAGEAFF. In DNA form, the CDR3 reads TGTGCCAGCAGCTTAGTAGTTGCGGGCGAAGCTTTCTTT.